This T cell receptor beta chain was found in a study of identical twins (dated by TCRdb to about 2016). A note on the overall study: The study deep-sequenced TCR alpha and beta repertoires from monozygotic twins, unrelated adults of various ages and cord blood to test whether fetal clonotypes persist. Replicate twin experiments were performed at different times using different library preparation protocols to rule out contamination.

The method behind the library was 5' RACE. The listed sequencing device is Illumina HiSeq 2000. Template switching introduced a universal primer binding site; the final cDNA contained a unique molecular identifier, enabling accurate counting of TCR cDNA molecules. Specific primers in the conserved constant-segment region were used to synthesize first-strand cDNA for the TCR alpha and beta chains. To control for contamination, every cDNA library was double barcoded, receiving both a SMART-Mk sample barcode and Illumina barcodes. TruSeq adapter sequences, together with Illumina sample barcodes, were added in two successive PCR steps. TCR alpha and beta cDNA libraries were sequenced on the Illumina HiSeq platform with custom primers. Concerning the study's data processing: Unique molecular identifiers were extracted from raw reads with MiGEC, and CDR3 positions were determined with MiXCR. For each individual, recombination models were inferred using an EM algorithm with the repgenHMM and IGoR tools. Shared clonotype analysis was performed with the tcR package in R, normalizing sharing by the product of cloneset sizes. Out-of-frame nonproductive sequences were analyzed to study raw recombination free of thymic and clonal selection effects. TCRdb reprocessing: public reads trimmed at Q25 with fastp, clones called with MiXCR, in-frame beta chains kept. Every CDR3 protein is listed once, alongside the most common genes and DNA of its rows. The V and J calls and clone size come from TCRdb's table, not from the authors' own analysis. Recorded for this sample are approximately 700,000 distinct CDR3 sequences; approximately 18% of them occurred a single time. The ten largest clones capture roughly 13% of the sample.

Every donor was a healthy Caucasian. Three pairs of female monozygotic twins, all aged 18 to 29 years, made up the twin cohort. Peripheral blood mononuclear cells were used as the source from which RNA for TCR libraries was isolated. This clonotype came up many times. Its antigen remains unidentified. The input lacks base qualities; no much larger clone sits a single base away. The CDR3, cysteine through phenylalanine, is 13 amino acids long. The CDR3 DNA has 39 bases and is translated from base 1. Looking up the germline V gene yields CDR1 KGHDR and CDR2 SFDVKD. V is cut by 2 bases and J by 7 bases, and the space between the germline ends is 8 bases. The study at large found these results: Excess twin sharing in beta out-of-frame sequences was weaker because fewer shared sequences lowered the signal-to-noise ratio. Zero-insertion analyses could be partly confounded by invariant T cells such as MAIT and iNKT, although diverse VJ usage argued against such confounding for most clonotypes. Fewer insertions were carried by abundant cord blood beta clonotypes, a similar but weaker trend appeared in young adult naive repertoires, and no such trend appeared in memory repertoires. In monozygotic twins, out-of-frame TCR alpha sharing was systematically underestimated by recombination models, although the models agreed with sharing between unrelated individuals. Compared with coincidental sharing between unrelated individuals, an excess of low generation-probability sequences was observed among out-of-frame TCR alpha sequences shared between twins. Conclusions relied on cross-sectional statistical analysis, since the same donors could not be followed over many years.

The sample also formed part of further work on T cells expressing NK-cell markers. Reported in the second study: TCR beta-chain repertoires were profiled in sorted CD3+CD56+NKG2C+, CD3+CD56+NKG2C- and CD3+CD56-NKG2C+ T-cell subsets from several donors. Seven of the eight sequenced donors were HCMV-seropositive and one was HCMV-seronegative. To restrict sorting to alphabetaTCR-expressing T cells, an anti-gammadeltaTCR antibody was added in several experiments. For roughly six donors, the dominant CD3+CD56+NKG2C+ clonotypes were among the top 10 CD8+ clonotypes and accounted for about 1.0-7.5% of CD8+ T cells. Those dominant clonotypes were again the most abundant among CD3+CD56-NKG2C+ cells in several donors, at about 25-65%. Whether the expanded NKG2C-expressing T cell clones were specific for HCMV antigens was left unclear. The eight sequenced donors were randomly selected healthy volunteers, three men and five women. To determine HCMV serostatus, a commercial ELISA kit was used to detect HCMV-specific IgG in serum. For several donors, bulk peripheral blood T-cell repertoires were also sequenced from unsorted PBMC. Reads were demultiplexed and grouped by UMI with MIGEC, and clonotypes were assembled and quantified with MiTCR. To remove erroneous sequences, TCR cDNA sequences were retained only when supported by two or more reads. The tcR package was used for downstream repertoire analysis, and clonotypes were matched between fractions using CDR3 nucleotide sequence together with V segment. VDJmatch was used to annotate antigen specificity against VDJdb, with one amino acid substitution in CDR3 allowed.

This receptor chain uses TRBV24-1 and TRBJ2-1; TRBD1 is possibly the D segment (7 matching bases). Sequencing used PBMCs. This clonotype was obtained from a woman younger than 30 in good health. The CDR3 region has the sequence CATSDSGGNEQFF. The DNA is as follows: TGTGCCACCAGTGATTCAGGGGGGAATGAGCAGTTCTTC.